This T cell receptor beta chain was recorded in a study of CD8 T cells in Susac syndrome. When the RNA was reverse transcribed, random hexamers were used with an input of roughly 0.45 to 1 ug. TCRdb re-called the immunoSEQ multiplex PCR reads through MiXCR, storing one row per CDR3 protein. The data show some 190,000 distinct CDR3 sequences, about 95% seen once. This receptor was identified in a human donor with Susac syndrome. The sample comprised CD4+ T cells from PBMCs.

The CDR3 reads CASSVDASGNTIYF. DNA of the CDR3: TGTGCCAGCAGCGTAGACGCCTCTGGAAACACCATATATTTT. The rearrangement links TRBV9 to TRBJ1-3; D gene unclear. CDR3 length equals 14 residues. Germline V gene sequence: CDR1 SGDLS, CDR2 YYNGEE. V lost 0 bases and J 0 bases, leaving 4 bases between the germline ends. Drawing the rest from reference TRBV9 and TRBJ1-3, the complete variable domain is DSGVTQTPKHLITATGQRVTLRCSPRSGDLSVYWYQQSLDQGLQFLIQYYNGEERAKGNILERFSAQQFPDLHSELNLSSLELGDSALYFCASSVDASGNTIYFGEGSWLTVV.